Each of the 30 T cell receptor beta chains below was sequenced from the same sample in a study of regulatory T cells in long-lasting Graves disease. Time point here: newly diagnosed GD, antithyroid drugs for less than 3 months. PBMC RNA was the source of the TCR library. Arm-PCR of CDR3 regions and iRepertoire HTBI primers were the basis on which TCR beta libraries were built. TCRdb used MiXCR to reprocess the multiplex PCR reads, holding one entry per CDR3 protein. Among approximately 540,000 distinct CDR3 sequences listed, around 12% were seen once. A further study also used this sample, focusing on T cells in Graves' hyperthyroidism and ophthalmopathy.

The specimen comprised peripheral blood mononuclear cells (PBMCs), sampled at new diagnosis, from a patient treated with antithyroid drugs. These receptors all come from a woman in her thirties with Graves disease.

This chain uses TRBV6-1 with TRBJ1-3, with TRBD1 as a possible D gene (5 bases). V was pared by 7 bases and J by 0 bases, with 13 bases between. This CDR3 has 15 residues. Germline lookup yields CDR1 MNHNS and CDR2 SASEGT. Here the CDR3 reads CASIDSGRSGNTIYF. The DNA of the CDR3 is TGTGCCAGCATTGACAGCGGCCGCTCTGGAAACACCATATATTTT.

This clonotype was recorded many times. V and J are TRBV11-3 and TRBJ2-1; D ambiguous. Trimming removed 0 bases at V and 7 bases at J, with 7 bases between. Germline V gene data show CDR1 as SGHNT and CDR2 as YENEEA. The CDR3 has 13 amino acids. The CDR3 spells CASSLDRHNEQFF. The CDR3 DNA sequence: TGTGCCAGCAGCTTAGATAGGCATAATGAGCAGTTCTTC.

This clonotype was counted ten times or more. CDR3 sequence reads: CAISDDGSFQETQYF. The DNA of the CDR3 is TGTGCCATCAGTGATGACGGGAGCTTTCAAGAGACCCAGTACTTC. The rearrangement links TRBV10-3 to TRBJ2-5; TRBD2 might be the D (6 bases). V lost 3 bases and J lost 2, with 13 bases in between. In germline, CDR1 is ENHRY, CDR2 SYGVKD. The length of the CDR3 is 15 residues.

Ten or more counts support this clonotype. The gene calls are TRBV20-1 and TRBJ2-1; 10 bases match TRBD2. The V gene end was trimmed by 6 bases and the J gene end by 4 bases; junction bases not matched to a gene: 3. Germline V lookup: CDR1 DFQATT, CDR2 SNEGSKA (reference sequence). The CDR3 has 13 amino acids. DNA for the CDR3: TGCAGTGCAGAACTAGCGGGATACAATGAGCAGTTCTTC. Translation gives CSAELAGYNEQFF.

This clonotype is a singleton in its sample. A much larger clone is a single base away; this may be a read error. J is TRBJ2-7 and V is TRBV29-1; D is possibly TRBD2 (7 bases). The DNA end is more similar to TRBJ2-5, so the J call may be wrong. Germline-derived CDR1 and CDR2 are SQVTM and ANQGSEA. The CDR3 runs to 12 residues. Here the CDR3 DNA reads TGCAACGTTGATAGGGGGGGGGAGACCCAGTACTTC. As protein: CNVDRGGETQYF.

This clonotype has at least ten counts. The rearrangement links TRBV11-3 to TRBJ2-1; 8 nucleotides align to TRBD2. J gave up 6 bases and V 4 bases, and 8 bases lay outside the gene matches. This CDR3 has 15 amino acids. Germline V gives CDR1 SGHNT, CDR2 YENEEA. This chain's CDR3 is CASSSRTSSRNEQFF. In DNA form, the CDR3 reads TGTGCCAGCAGCTCCCGGACTAGCAGCCGCAATGAGCAGTTCTTC.

This clonotype was observed many times. This chain joins TRBV9 and TRBJ2-2, with TRBD2 as a possible D gene (6 bases). With 9 bases removed from V and 1 base from J, the gap between germline ends came to 13 bases. CDR1 is SGDLS, CDR2 YYNGEE, per germline. The CDR3 is 14 amino acids. CDR3 sequence reads: CATEQGLNTGELFF. The CDR3 nucleotides read TGTGCCACCGAGCAGGGACTGAACACCGGGGAGCTGTTTTTT.

This clonotype was picked up a small number of times. V is TRBV6-2 or TRBV6-3 and J is TRBJ1-3, with a possible D match to TRBD1 (5 bases). The CDR3 consists of 14 residues. Germline loops: CDR1 MNHEY, CDR2 SVGEGT. Trimming took 6 bases from V and 0 from J, leaving 9 bases between them. CDR3 residues: CASRWGFSGNTIYF. The CDR3 DNA reads as TGTGCCAGCAGATGGGGGTTCTCTGGAAACACCATATATTTT.

In its sample, this clonotype was seen many times. The chain is built from TRBV13 and TRBJ1-6; unclear D gene. V lost 0 bases and J 12 bases, leaving 15 bases between the germline ends. Germline CDR1 reads PRHDT; CDR2 reads FYEKMQ (reference sequence). CDR3 length: 15 residues. The CDR3: CASSLGERSAVPLHF. The CDR3 DNA reads as TGTGCCAGCAGCTTAGGTGAACGGTCGGCGGTACCCCTCCACTTT.

This clonotype has ten or more counts. The CDR3 loop reads CASSLWAYGYTF. CDR3 nucleotides: TGTGCCAGCAGTTTATGGGCTTATGGCTACACCTTC. The chain links TRBV28 to TRBJ1-2; D is unclear. The V and J ends lost 0 bases and 5 bases respectively, with 4 bases between them. CDR1 is MDHEN, CDR2 SYDVKM, per germline. This CDR3 has 12 residues.

The chain is built from TRBV29-1 and TRBJ2-2; D not certain. CDR1 SQVTM and CDR2 ANQGSEA come from the germline V gene. This CDR3 is built from 22 residues. V lost 3 bases and J 4 bases, leaving 36 bases between the germline ends. CDR3 residues: CSVDAPGTIGMRTKASTGELFF. The DNA of the CDR3 is TGCAGCGTTGACGCCCCCGGTACCATAGGTATGCGCACGAAGGCATCCACCGGGGAGCTGTTTTTT.

This clonotype was counted at least ten times. The CDR3 region is CASSYSGAPAANYGYTF. CDR3 in DNA: TGTGCCAGCAGTTACTCGGGTGCTCCCGCGGCTAACTATGGCTACACCTTC. The chain has TRBV6-5 and TRBJ1-2; unclear D gene. The germline V gene has CDR1 MNHEY and CDR2 SVGAGI. The V gene lost 0 bases and the J gene lost 0 bases, with 14 bases spanning the gap. This CDR3 has 17 residues.

The chain combines TRBV30 with TRBJ2-7, with no clear D. Looked up from germline, CDR1 is GTSNPN and CDR2 is SVGIG (reference sequence). With 0 bases removed from V and 0 bases from J, the gap between germline ends came to 15 bases. The CDR3 sequence is 16 residues long. The CDR3 DNA is TGTGCCTGGAGTGTACGGTGGCGGTCGAGCTCCTACGAGCAGTACTTC. It translates to CAWSVRWRSSSYEQYF.

This clonotype has at least ten counts. At one end, the junction sequence differs from germline, possibly due to a read error. The chain links TRBV10-2 to TRBJ1-1; D unresolved. Germline V gene data show CDR1 as WSHSY and CDR2 as SAAADI. The CDR3 has 12 amino acids. The CDR3 sequence is CASSDLNTEAFF. The CDR3 DNA sequence: TGTGCCAGCAGCGATCTGAACACTGAAGCTTTCTTT.

The chain employs TRBV20-1 and TRBJ2-1; possibly TRBD2 for D (5 bases). This CDR3 is built from 12 residues. Looked up from germline, CDR1 is DFQATT and CDR2 is SNEGSKA (reference sequence). V dropped 6 bases and J dropped 7 bases, with 13 bases sitting between them. The CDR3 sequence is CSAVAPGNEQFF. The CDR3, as DNA: TGCAGTGCCGTGGCCCCGGGGAATGAGCAGTTCTTC.

The V gene is TRBV7-2, the J gene TRBJ2-3; no clear D gene. The CDR3 loop spans 14 amino acids. CDR1 and CDR2 from the germline V gene are SGHTA and FQGNSA. V lost 3 bases and J lost 0, with 7 bases in between. CDR3 in amino acids: CASSFQSSTDTQYF. The CDR3 nucleotides read TGTGCCAGCAGCTTTCAATCTAGCACAGATACGCAGTATTTT.

This clonotype showed up many times. V is TRBV6-5 and J is TRBJ2-7; 10 nucleotides match TRBD2. Per the germline V gene, CDR1 is MNHEY and CDR2 is SVGAGI. The V gene end was trimmed by 0 bases and the J gene end by 0 bases; junction bases not matched to a gene: 5. The CDR3 has 17 amino acids. The CDR3 protein is CASSYSRTSGPSYEQYF. The CDR3 nucleotides read TGTGCCAGCAGTTACTCGAGGACTAGCGGACCCTCCTACGAGCAGTACTTC.

The V call is TRBV4-1, the J call TRBJ2-4; D is perhaps TRBD1 (6 bases). Germline loops: CDR1 MGHRA, CDR2 YSYEKL. Trimming pared 6 bases from V and 2 bases from J, leaving 17 bases between. The CDR3 consists of 16 residues. This chain's CDR3 is CASRDPTGPSKNIQYF. As DNA, the CDR3 is TGCGCCAGCAGAGACCCGACAGGTCCGTCCAAAAACATTCAGTACTTC.

This clonotype was seen many times. The chain links TRBV18 to TRBJ1-6, with D maybe TRBD1 (5 bases). Germline assignment: CDR1 KGHSH and CDR2 LQKENI. This CDR3 is 15 amino acids long. The germline V and J ends were trimmed by 3 bases and 7 bases, with 13 bases remaining between them. The CDR3 bases are TGTGCCAGCTCACCCACAACGAGGGGAAATTCACCCCTCCACTTT. It translates to CASSPTTRGNSPLHF.

The chain has TRBV2 and TRBJ1-1, with 10 bases identical to TRBD1. The CDR3 is made up of 14 amino acids. Looked up from germline, CDR1 is SNHLY and CDR2 is FYNNEI. The J segment lost 3 bases and the V segment lost 4 bases, leaving 2 bases of the junction unmatched. CDR3 in DNA: TGTGCCAGCAGTGGACAGGGGGCCGACACTGAAGCTTTCTTT. Protein product: CASSGQGADTEAFF.

This clonotype came up a few times. The chain is built from TRBV28 and TRBJ1-5, with 10 positions matching TRBD1. CDR1 MDHEN and CDR2 SYDVKM come from the germline V gene. The junction had 9 bases not matched to a gene; V was cut back by 6 bases and J by 4 bases. The CDR3 runs to 16 residues. In DNA form, the CDR3 reads TGTGCCAGCAGAGGGTGGACAGGGGGGAATAATCAGCCCCAGCATTTT. Translating it yields CASRGWTGGNNQPQHF.

J is TRBJ2-3 and V is TRBV30, with 8 nucleotides matching TRBD1. Germline-derived CDR1 and CDR2 are GTSNPN and SVGIG (reference sequence). The V and J ends lost 3 bases and 0 bases, in that order; junction bases with no gene match: 5. The CDR3 is 15 residues long. The CDR3 reads CAWRARGRSTDTQYF. The CDR3 DNA reads as TGTGCCTGGAGAGCCAGGGGGCGTAGCACAGATACGCAGTATTTT. The full variable domain, its missing parts supplied by reference TRBV30 and TRBJ2-3, is SQTIHQWPATLVQPVGSPLSLECTVEGTSNPNLYWYRQAAGRGLQLLFYSVGIGQISSEVPQNLSASRPQDRQFILSSKKLLLSDSGFYLCAWRARGRSTDTQYFGPGTRLTVL.

This clonotype was seen repeatedly, ten times or more. This sequence joins TRBV19 and TRBJ2-1; no definite D call. The germline V gene encodes CDR1 LNHDA and CDR2 SQIVND (reference sequence). This CDR3 is 15 amino acids long. V dropped 4 bases and J dropped 6 bases, with 16 bases sitting between them. DNA for the CDR3: TGTGCCAGTAGTACGTATCATGAAACAGTCAATGAGCAGTTCTTC. Protein sequence: CASSTYHETVNEQFF.

The sample holds many counts of this clonotype. V and J are TRBV6-1 and TRBJ1-5; 7 bases line up with TRBD1. The junction had 10 bases not matched to a gene; V was cut back by 8 bases and J by 3 bases. The CDR3 runs 15 residues. Per the germline V gene, CDR1 is MNHNS and CDR2 is SASEGT. This CDR3 is CASRPGQPPNQPQHF. The CDR3 region has the DNA TGTGCCAGCCGTCCGGGACAGCCCCCCAATCAGCCCCAGCATTTT.

This clonotype has just a few counts. V gene TRBV7-9 combines with J gene TRBJ2-3; TRBD1 matches 8 bases. The CDR3 has 19 residues. The germline CDR1 and CDR2 sequences are SEHNR and FQNEAQ (reference sequence). With 1 base clipped from V and 2 bases from J, the junction kept 14 bases outside the gene matches. The CDR3 nucleotides read TGTGCCAGCAGCTTAGTAGGCAGGGGGCATCCGTTTTACACAGATACGCAGTATTTT. Translating gives CASSLVGRGHPFYTDTQYF.

This clonotype was counted at least ten times. The CDR3 loop reads CASSTGLVVYNEQFF. The DNA of the CDR3 is TGTGCCAGCAGTACCGGACTAGTAGTCTACAATGAGCAGTTCTTC. The gene calls are TRBV6-1 and TRBJ2-1; 7 bases align to TRBD2. The CDR3 contains 15 residues. Trimming at V came to 5 bases and at J to 3 bases, leaving 7 bases not matched to a gene. Germline V gene data show CDR1 as MNHNS and CDR2 as SASEGT.

This clonotype was observed at least ten times. The chain carries TRBV12-3 or TRBV12-4 and TRBJ2-5; a weak D match, TRBD1 (6 bases). This CDR3 is 15 amino acids long. V lost 5 bases and J lost 6, with 19 bases in between. The CDR3 here is CASSPLRDTPQTQYF. The CDR3 DNA sequence: TGTGCCAGCAGTCCGTTGAGGGACACCCCACAGACCCAGTACTTC.

The V gene is TRBV20-1, the J gene TRBJ2-2; 7 bases align to TRBD1. J was trimmed by 6 bases and V by 0 bases; bases with no gene match: 7. Germline loops: CDR1 DFQATT, CDR2 SNEGSKA (reference sequence). The CDR3 runs 15 residues. The CDR3 reads CSARDTTGDPGELFF. CDR3 DNA: TGCAGTGCTAGAGATACCACAGGGGATCCCGGGGAGCTGTTTTTT.

This clonotype was picked up many times. J is TRBJ2-7 and V is TRBV7-2; D may be TRBD2 (6 bases). V lost 3 bases and J 6 bases, leaving 15 bases between the germline ends. The CDR3 sequence is 14 residues long. The germline gives CDR1 SGHTA, CDR2 FQGNSA. This CDR3 reads CASSFRGTSTEQYF. As DNA, the CDR3 is TGTGCCAGCAGCTTTCGGGGGACCTCGACCGAGCAGTACTTC.

This clonotype occurred a few times. The chain uses TRBV9 and TRBJ1-3; TRBD1 agrees at 8 bases. The germline V gene encodes CDR1 SGDLS and CDR2 YYNGEE. CDR3 length: 16 amino acids. Germline trimming cut 0 bases from V and 3 bases from J; bases unmatched to any gene: 5. CDR3 sequence (DNA): TGTGCCAGCAGCGTAGGATATGGGACAGGTGGAAACACCATATATTTT. It specifies CASSVGYGTGGNTIYF.